This T cell receptor beta chain was observed in a study of blood T cell repertoires in COVID-19. The wider study: Some COVID-19 samples were acute and others convalescent; all came from the United States, Italy and Spain. Sample material is recorded as cDNA or gDNA derived from T cells, B-cell-depleted T cells, or PBMCs.

In the original processing: Amplification of reference gene primers provided the estimated nucleated cell counts. Sequenced by immunoSEQ multiplex PCR; TCRdb stores in-frame clones only, minus some. V and J calls and clone size come straight from that table; D and trimming were deduced from the DNA. Of roughly 200,000 clones listed, 88% are singletons. Losses at the gene ends were 2 bases for V and 6 bases for J; bases not matched to a gene: 12. Germline lookup yields CDR1 SGHDN and CDR2 FVKESK. The CDR3 sequence is 18 residues long. The clonotype comes from a man between 18 and 35 years old with active or convalescent COVID-19. Sequencing was carried out using peripheral blood. This chain links TRBV14 with TRBJ2-1; 11 bases match TRBD2. The CDR3 is CASSQYLLLAGVVNEQFF. The CDR3 bases are TGTGCCAGCAGCCAATACTTATTACTAGCGGGAGTTGTCAATGAGCAGTTCTTC. Full variable domain (missing parts from reference TRBV14 and TRBJ2-1): EAGVTQFPSHSVIEKGQTVTLRCDPISGHDNLYWYRRVMGKEIKFLLHFVKESKQDESGMPNNRFLAERTGGTYSTLKVQPAELEDSGVYFCASSQYLLLAGVVNEQFFGPGTRLTVL.